The source of this T cell receptor (beta chain) is a study of beta chain features in type 1 diabetes. Study details: Over all samples combined, about 100,000,000 sorted cells were examined. The study's findings and limits: Researchers report that Type 1 diabetes patients had moderately but significantly shorter TCRB CDR3s across all four CD4+ subsets. Whether HLA type influences TCRB rearrangement remained unresolved here.

As every portion of the isolated RNA was reverse transcribed, the sequencing read expressed TCRB transcripts. Some clones are missing from TCRdb's copy, which holds only in-frame ones; the method was immunoSEQ multiplex PCR. The table has more than 300,000 clones, roughly 12% seen once. This clone was picked up a small number of times. Its target is not known. The same CDR3 can be traced to other DNA sequences in this sample. Germline V gene sequence: CDR1 SGHNT, CDR2 YYREEE (reference sequence). The V gene lost 4 bases and the J gene lost 2 bases, with 9 bases spanning the gap. This CDR3 comprises 13 residues.

V is TRBV5-4 and J is TRBJ1-2, with D perhaps matching TRBD1 (5 bases). This clonotype was sampled from a woman in her late teens or twenties with type 1 diabetes. Sample: naive CD4+ T cells from blood. As DNA, the CDR3 is TGTGCCAGCAGCCCAGACAGAAACTATGGCTACACCTTC. Its protein is CASSPDRNYGYTF.